The 18 T cell receptor beta chains below come from one sample, sequenced in a study of blood T cells in healthy people across ages. Using a J-beta primer mix together with a sample-barcoded 5' primer, a second PCR was run for 7 to 11 cycles. TCRdb fed the 5' RACE reads into MiXCR, producing one record per CDR3 protein. This sample has hundreds of thousands of distinct CDR3 sequences, with 58% found just once. Sequenced material: blood. The receptors originated from a man in his 60s in good health.

This clonotype occurred a few times. J is TRBJ1-2 and V is TRBV4-1; D gene ambiguous. This CDR3 has 14 amino acids. The germline V gene encodes CDR1 MGHRA and CDR2 YSYEKL. Trimming stripped 6 bases from V and 7 bases from J, with 18 bases between. This chain's CDR3 is CASREAEGGVGYTF. CDR3 nucleotide sequence: TGCGCCAGCAGAGAAGCGGAGGGAGGAGTTGGCTACACCTTC.

The genes are TRBV21-1 and TRBJ2-5; TRBD1 reflects the table's D call only, with no check against the DNA. TRBV21-1 is annotated as a pseudogene. The CDR3 consists of 15 residues. In DNA form, the CDR3 reads TGTGCCAGCAAACCCCCCGGAGAGGGACAAGAGACCCAGTACTTC. Protein: CASKPPGEGQETQYF.

The chain is built from TRBV29-1 and TRBJ2-5; 7 nucleotides match TRBD2. After removal of 5 bases from V and 4 bases from J, the junction contained 7 bases not matched to a gene. The CDR3 covers 13 residues. CDR1 SQVTM and CDR2 ANQGSEA come from the germline V gene. CDR3 in DNA: TGCAGCGTTCTAGCGGCTGGGAGAGAGACCCAGTACTTC. Translating gives CSVLAAGRETQYF.

This chain joins TRBV20-1 and TRBJ2-3, with D tentatively TRBD2 (6 bases). The V end lost 4 bases, the J end lost 2 bases, and 13 bases lay between the germline ends. The CDR3 spans 14 residues. The germline gives CDR1 DFQATT, CDR2 SNEGSKA (reference sequence). This chain's CDR3 is CSATRDSVTDTQYF. The CDR3 nucleotides read TGCAGTGCTACCCGGGACTCGGTCACAGATACGCAGTATTTT.

This chain links TRBV7-9 with TRBJ2-7; D possibly corresponds to TRBD1 (7 bases). Per germline, CDR1 SEHNR and CDR2 FQNEAQ (reference sequence). This CDR3 comprises 15 residues. Trimming took off 1 base at V and 4 bases at J, with 14 bases between the two ends. CDR3 region: CASSLGAGQHYEQYF. In nucleotides, the CDR3 is TGTGCCAGCAGCTTAGGCGCGGGACAGCATTACGAGCAGTACTTC.

The table lists this clonotype with a count of one. The chain links TRBV7-9 to TRBJ2-7; D is possibly TRBD1 or TRBD2 (5 bases each). V shed 5 bases and J shed 0 bases, with 11 bases lying between them. The CDR3 has 14 residues. Germline values: CDR1 SEHNR, CDR2 FQNEAQ (reference sequence). In nucleotides, the CDR3 is TGTGCCAGCAGCATACGGGGCAGCTCCTACGAGCAGTACTTC. It is translated as CASSIRGSSYEQYF.

This rearrangement joins TRBV2 to TRBJ2-1, with TRBD1 matching over 10 bases. The CDR3 is 13 residues long. Losses at the gene ends were 8 bases for V and 6 bases for J; bases not matched to a gene: 4. Germline V gives CDR1 SNHLY, CDR2 FYNNEI. DNA for the CDR3: TGTGCCAGCGGGACAGGGGTTGTCAATGAGCAGTTCTTC. Protein product: CASGTGVVNEQFF.

The gene calls are TRBV2 and TRBJ1-2, with D possibly matching TRBD1 (6 bases). With 7 bases removed from V and 8 bases from J, the gap between germline ends came to 20 bases. There are 14 residues in the CDR3. Germline V gene data show CDR1 as SNHLY and CDR2 as FYNNEI. CDR3 loop: CASTGGTSGGGYTF. The CDR3 DNA reads TGTGCCAGCACCGGAGGGACATCAGGAGGGGGCTACACCTTC.

As to this clonotype: The junction shows a germline mismatch at one end, possibly a read error. The J gene is TRBJ1-2, the V gene TRBV6-5, with D unclear. The CDR3 runs 13 residues. Per the germline V gene, CDR1 is MNHEY and CDR2 is SVGAGI. The CDR3 DNA follows: TGTGCCAGCACCAAGGAAGGTTCATATGGCTACACCTTT. Translated: CASTKEGSYGYTF.

The chain uses TRBV9 and TRBJ2-5; the D gene is possibly TRBD2 (5 bases). CDR1 is SGDLS and CDR2 is YYNGEE in the germline V gene. This CDR3 region has 14 residues. V was trimmed by 0 bases and J by 7 bases, leaving 13 bases between them. This chain's CDR3 is CASSVAGSTSTQYF. The DNA of the CDR3 is TGTGCCAGCAGCGTAGCGGGGAGCACCTCGACCCAGTACTTC.

The CDR3, as DNA: TGTGCCAGCAGCTTAGCGGGTTACATTCAGTACTTC. Translated: CASSLAGYIQYF. V is TRBV11-2 and J is TRBJ2-4; the D is unclear. The CDR3 length is 12 residues. CDR1 and CDR2 from the germline V gene are SGHAT and FQNNGV. V was cut by 1 base and J by 8 bases, with 6 bases left in between.

This clonotype is medium-sized (0.01 to 0.1%) within its sample. CDR3 protein: CASSQAGQPYEQYF. CDR3 nucleotide sequence: TGTGCCAGCAGCCAAGCCGGACAGCCCTACGAGCAGTACTTC. The genes are TRBV4-2 and TRBJ2-7; the D gene is possibly TRBD1 (6 bases). The CDR3 has 14 amino acids. Germline lookup yields CDR1 LGHNA and CDR2 YNFKEQ. Trimming removed 1 base from V and 2 bases from J, with 9 bases in between.

The genes are TRBV13 and TRBJ2-2, with TRBD2 matching over 9 bases. In germline, CDR1 is PRHDT, CDR2 FYEKMQ (reference sequence). The CDR3 covers 16 residues. J was trimmed by 7 bases and V by 1 base; bases with no gene match: 7. CDR3 amino acids: CASSLVPSGEHGELFF. The CDR3 DNA sequence: TGTGCCAGCAGCTTAGTCCCTAGCGGGGAGCACGGGGAGCTGTTTTTT.

The V and J genes are TRBV10-2 and TRBJ2-1; 7 bases are a match to TRBD1. J was trimmed by 4 bases and V by 6 bases; bases with no gene match: 12. Germline CDR1 WSHSY, CDR2 SAAADI. The CDR3 is 16 residues long. The CDR3: CASSYRGFTEYNEQFF. DNA of the CDR3: TGCGCCAGCAGCTACAGGGGATTTACGGAGTACAATGAGCAGTTCTTC.

V is TRBV7-8 and J is TRBJ1-1; the D gene is possibly TRBD1 (5 bases). The CDR3 covers 14 residues. The V end lost 5 bases, the J end lost 4 bases, and 14 bases lay between the germline ends. CDR1 is SGHVS, CDR2 FQNEAQ, per germline. CDR3: CASSPRAGLTEAFF. The CDR3 DNA is TGTGCCAGCAGCCCCCGGGCAGGGCTCACTGAAGCTTTCTTT.

The rearrangement links TRBV28 to TRBJ2-1; the match to TRBD1 covers 7 bases. From germline, CDR1 is MDHEN and CDR2 SYDVKM. This CDR3 has 15 amino acids. V dropped 5 bases and J dropped 6; count of bases not matched to a gene: 10. The chain's CDR3 is CASSQTGVRRNEQFF. CDR3 DNA sequence: TGTGCCAGCAGTCAAACAGGGGTAAGGCGCAATGAGCAGTTCTTC. Looking up the rest from reference TRBV28 and TRBJ2-1 gives the full variable domain: DVKVTQSSRYLVKRTGEKVFLECVQDMDHENMFWYRQDPGLGLRLIYFSYDVKMKEKGDIPEGYSVSREKKERFSLILESASTNQTSMYLCASSQTGVRRNEQFFGPGTRLTVL.

The chain uses TRBV20-1 and TRBJ2-3; no clear D gene. The ends were cut back, 2 bases at V and 3 bases at J, with 3 bases in the middle. Per germline, CDR1 DFQATT and CDR2 SNEGSKA (reference sequence). This CDR3 is built from 11 residues. The CDR3 sequence is CSARRTDTQYF. DNA of the CDR3: TGCAGTGCTAGACGGACAGATACGCAGTATTTT.

The CDR3 DNA sequence: TGTGCCACCAGCAGAGGGAGGACAGGGGGATATGGCTACACCTTC. It encodes CATSRGRTGGYGYTF. The chain couples TRBV15 to TRBJ1-2; 10 positions agree with TRBD1. Unmatched junction bases numbered 4, after V lost 1 base and J lost 5 bases. Germline CDR1 LNHNV, CDR2 YYDKDF (reference sequence). This CDR3 has 15 amino acids.